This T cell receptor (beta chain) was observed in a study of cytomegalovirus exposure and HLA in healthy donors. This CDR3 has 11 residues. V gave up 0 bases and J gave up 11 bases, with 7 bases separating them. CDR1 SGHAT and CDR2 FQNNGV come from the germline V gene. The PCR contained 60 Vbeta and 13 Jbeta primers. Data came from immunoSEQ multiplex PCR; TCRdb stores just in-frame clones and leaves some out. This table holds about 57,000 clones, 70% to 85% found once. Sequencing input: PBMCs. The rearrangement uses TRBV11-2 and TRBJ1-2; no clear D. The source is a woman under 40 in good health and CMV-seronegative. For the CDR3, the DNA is TGTGCCAGCAGCTTAGAGGGCCAGTACACCTTC. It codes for CASSLEGQYTF. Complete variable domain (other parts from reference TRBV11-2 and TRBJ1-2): EAGVAQSPRYKIIEKRQSVAFWCNPISGHATLYWYQQILGQGPKLLIQFQNNGVVDDSQLPKDRFSAERLKGVDSTLKIQPAKLEDSAVYLCASSLEGQYTFGSGTRLTVV.